Shown below are 32 T cell receptor beta chains from a single sample sequenced in a study of cytomegalovirus exposure and HLA in healthy donors. Primers for the PCR totalled 60 Vbeta and 13 Jbeta. Some clones are missing from TCRdb's copy, which holds only in-frame ones; the method was immunoSEQ multiplex PCR. The sample holds about 150,000 clones, 75% to 85% seen once. What was sequenced was PBMCs. These receptors all come from a man aged 50-60 years in good health and CMV-seropositive.

This clone appeared a single time. This rearrangement joins TRBV5-6 to TRBJ2-3, with 7 bases that match TRBD2. The CDR3 has 16 amino acids. CDR1 is SGHDT and CDR2 is YYEEEE in the germline V gene. Unmatched junction bases numbered 10, after V lost 2 bases and J lost 4 bases. The CDR3 DNA reads TGTGCCAGCAGCTTCCAAGGGAGGGCCCTCGCAGATACGCAGTATTTT. This translates into CASSFQGRALADTQYF.

The chain links TRBV9 to TRBJ2-7, with no clear D. Per the germline V gene, CDR1 is SGDLS and CDR2 is YYNGEE. There are 13 residues in the CDR3. V shed 0 bases and J shed 3 bases, with 7 bases lying between them. The CDR3 bases are TGTGCCAGCAGCGTAGTGTCAGGCTACGAGCAGTACTTC. It specifies CASSVVSGYEQYF.

The chain has TRBV28 and TRBJ2-5, with TRBD2 matching 7 bases. This CDR3 has 15 amino acids. CDR1 and CDR2 (germline): MDHEN, SYDVKM. J gave up 2 bases and V 7 bases, and 10 bases lay outside the gene matches. CDR3 nucleotides: TGTGCCAGCACCCCTTCGGGGGGAGGTCAAGAGACCCAGTACTTC. The encoded protein is CASTPSGGGQETQYF. The full variable domain, its missing parts supplied by reference TRBV28 and TRBJ2-5, is DVKVTQSSRYLVKRTGEKVFLECVQDMDHENMFWYRQDPGLGLRLIYFSYDVKMKEKGDIPEGYSVSREKKERFSLILESASTNQTSMYLCASTPSGGGQETQYFGPGTRLLVL.

This clone was seen a few times. This chain connects TRBV5-6 to TRBJ2-1; D is unresolved. V lost 5 bases and J lost 8, with 8 bases in between. The CDR3 contains 11 residues. Germline CDR1 reads SGHDT; CDR2 reads YYEEEE. CDR3 bases: TGTGCCAGCAGGACTTTCGATGAGCAGTTCTTC. The encoded protein is CASRTFDEQFF.

V is TRBV7-2 and J is TRBJ1-1, with no clear D. Germline V gene lookup returns CDR1 SGHTA and CDR2 FQGNSA. With 1 base removed from V and 5 bases from J, the gap between germline ends came to 11 bases. CDR3 length: 14 residues. As DNA, the CDR3 is TGTGCCAGCAGCTTAGGAGGAGTGGATACTGAAGCTTTCTTT. It codes for CASSLGGVDTEAFF.

This sequence joins TRBV19 and TRBJ2-2; D may be TRBD2 (6 bases). CDR1 is LNHDA, CDR2 SQIVND, per germline (reference sequence). Trimming shortened V by 10 bases and J by 4 bases, and 19 bases separated the two germline ends. The length of the CDR3 is 15 residues. The CDR3 is CANRTTRTITGELFF. As DNA, the CDR3 is TGTGCCAACCGGACGACTAGAACCATCACCGGGGAGCTGTTTTTT.

This clone was observed once. The chain joins TRBV18 to TRBJ2-1; possible D gene TRBD1, 5 bases. V lost 5 bases, J lost 2 bases, and 16 bases lay in between. The CDR3 is made up of 16 amino acids. In germline, CDR1 is KGHSH, CDR2 LQKENI. The CDR3 loop reads CASSFLQGGTYNEQFF. The DNA for the CDR3 is TGTGCCAGCTCATTTCTTCAGGGTGGGACCTACAATGAGCAGTTCTTC.

The rearrangement links TRBV2 to TRBJ2-3, with 10 bases aligning to TRBD2. The CDR3 has 14 amino acids. Per germline, CDR1 SNHLY and CDR2 FYNNEI. The J segment lost 5 bases and the V segment lost 6 bases, leaving 5 bases of the junction unmatched. Here the CDR3 DNA reads TGTGCCAGCAGGCTAGCGGGAGTGATAGATACGCAGTATTTT. Translating it yields CASRLAGVIDTQYF. The full variable domain, with the rest looked up from reference TRBV2 and TRBJ2-3, is EPEVTQTPSHQVTQMGQEVILRCVPISNHLYFYWYRQILGQKVEFLVSFYNNEISEKSEIFDDQFSVERPDGSNFTLKIRSTKLEDSAMYFCASRLAGVIDTQYFGPGTRLTVL.

V and J are TRBV27 and TRBJ2-7; D unresolved. V was trimmed by 5 bases and J by 3 bases, leaving 8 bases between them. The CDR3 loop spans 12 amino acids. Germline-derived CDR1 and CDR2 are MNHEY and SMNVEV (reference sequence). This CDR3 is CASSPDIYEQYF. In nucleotides, the CDR3 is TGTGCCAGCAGTCCTGACATCTACGAGCAGTACTTC.

The chain joins TRBV19 to TRBJ2-2; weak D call: TRBD1 (6 bases). In germline, CDR1 is LNHDA, CDR2 SQIVND (reference sequence). CDR3 length: 12 residues. V lost 6 bases and J lost 6, with 8 bases in between. CDR3 loop: CASRRQAGELFF. The CDR3 DNA sequence: TGTGCCAGTAGGAGACAGGCCGGGGAGCTGTTTTTT.

This clone was found a few times. The J gene is TRBJ2-3, the V gene TRBV28, with 13 nucleotides matching TRBD2. Trimming removed 5 bases from V and 4 bases from J; junction bases left unmatched: 6. Germline V CDR1 and CDR2: MDHEN, SYDVKM. CDR3 length: 16 amino acids. CDR3 DNA: TGTGCCAGCAGTCATGGACTAGCGGGAGCAGCAGATACGCAGTATTTT. It yields the protein CASSHGLAGAADTQYF.

The chain recombines TRBV13 with TRBJ2-7; 8 bases are a match to TRBD1. V was pared by 5 bases and J by 5 bases, with 11 bases of the junction left unmatched. The CDR3 is 15 residues long. CDR1 is PRHDT and CDR2 is FYEKMQ in the germline V gene (reference sequence). The chain's CDR3 is CASSLRPGGQNEQYF. The CDR3 nucleotides read TGTGCCAGCAGCCTACGTCCAGGGGGCCAGAACGAGCAGTACTTC.

This chain uses TRBV23-1 with TRBJ2-2; TRBD1 is a possible D gene (6 bases). TRBV23-1 falls under the ORF class, with uncertain function. The CDR3 has 18 amino acids. The ends were cut back, 3 bases at V and 6 bases at J, with 23 bases in the middle. CDR3 coding DNA: TGCGCCAGCAGTCACCACCCTCCCAACAGGGTTGTAGCCGGGGAGCTGTTTTTT. Its translation: CASSHHPPNRVVAGELFF.

This rearrangement joins TRBV7-2 to TRBJ2-1; possibly TRBD1 for D (5 bases). The CDR3 totals 14 residues. Germline V CDR1 and CDR2: SGHTA, FQGNSA. Trimming stripped 5 bases from V and 4 bases from J, with 12 bases between. CDR3 DNA: TGTGCCAGCAGCCTAAGCAGGGATTACAATGAGCAGTTCTTC. This codes for CASSLSRDYNEQFF.

The genes are TRBV4-1 and TRBJ2-7; 7 bases match TRBD1. CDR1 is MGHRA, CDR2 YSYEKL, per germline. V shed 1 base, J shed 4 bases, and the junction held 13 bases outside the gene matches. This CDR3 spans 17 amino acids. The CDR3 here is CASSQGRLRDSSYEQYF. The DNA for the CDR3 is TGCGCCAGCAGCCAAGGGAGGCTCCGGGACAGTTCATACGAGCAGTACTTC.

The V and J genes are TRBV6-5 and TRBJ2-7; D call uncertain. CDR3 length: 14 amino acids. Germline V gene sequence: CDR1 MNHEY, CDR2 SVGAGI. Trimming pared 2 bases from V and 0 bases from J, leaving 8 bases between. CDR3 sequence (DNA): TGTGCCAGCAGTTACGAAGAGAGCTCCTACGAGCAGTACTTC. Protein product: CASSYEESSYEQYF.

The chain links TRBV6-6 to TRBJ1-2, with 7 bases fitting TRBD1. The germline gives CDR1 MNHNY, CDR2 SVGAGI (reference sequence). Trimming removed 7 bases from V and 8 bases from J; junction bases left unmatched: 19. This CDR3 is 16 amino acids long. The CDR3 here is CASTLQEGASWGGYTF. CDR3 nucleotides: TGTGCCAGCACCTTACAGGAGGGGGCCTCTTGGGGCGGCTACACCTTC.

The chain links TRBV4-1 to TRBJ2-7, with D maybe TRBD2 (7 bases). Looked up from germline, CDR1 is MGHRA and CDR2 is YSYEKL. Trimming removed 4 bases at V and 4 bases at J, with 17 bases between. The CDR3 extends over 15 amino acids. The CDR3 here is CASSPAEGRGYEQYF. The CDR3 DNA sequence: TGCGCCAGCAGCCCCGCCGAGGGGAGGGGGTACGAGCAGTACTTC.

This sequence joins TRBV30 and TRBJ1-2; no firm D call. V was pared by 5 bases and J by 4 bases, with 11 bases between. Per germline, CDR1 GTSNPN and CDR2 SVGIG (reference sequence). The CDR3 extends over 12 amino acids. CDR3: CAWGRGSYGYTF. CDR3 DNA sequence: TGTGCCTGGGGACGGGGTTCCTATGGCTACACCTTC.

This clone was found once. The gene calls are TRBV30 and TRBJ2-7; 7 bases agree with TRBD1. This CDR3 region has 14 residues. Germline V gives CDR1 GTSNPN, CDR2 SVGIG (reference sequence). J was trimmed by 5 bases and V by 4 bases; bases with no gene match: 11. CDR3 region: CAWIGKGAIDEQYF. The CDR3 coding sequence is TGTGCCTGGATAGGAAAGGGGGCGATTGACGAGCAGTACTTC.

The J gene is TRBJ1-1, the V gene TRBV27; 10 bases fit TRBD1. V dropped 4 bases and J dropped 4; count of bases not matched to a gene: 0. The CDR3 runs 13 residues. Germline CDR1 is MNHEY and CDR2 is SMNVEV (reference sequence). CDR3 region: CASSWDRGTEAFF. The CDR3, as DNA: TGTGCCAGCAGTTGGGACAGGGGCACTGAAGCTTTCTTT.

As to this clone: Within the sample, other DNA sequences also encode this same CDR3. The chain is built from TRBV9 and TRBJ2-5; D possibly corresponds to TRBD2 (6 bases). V lost 3 bases, J lost 2 bases, and 17 bases lay in between. The CDR3 has 16 amino acids. Germline V gives CDR1 SGDLS, CDR2 YYNGEE. The CDR3 spells CASSAQVSGGQETQYF. The CDR3 nucleotides read TGTGCCAGCAGCGCCCAAGTGAGTGGGGGGCAAGAGACCCAGTACTTC. Drawing the rest from reference TRBV9 and TRBJ2-5, the complete variable domain is DSGVTQTPKHLITATGQRVTLRCSPRSGDLSVYWYQQSLDQGLQFLIQYYNGEERAKGNILERFSAQQFPDLHSELNLSSLELGDSALYFCASSAQVSGGQETQYFGPGTRLLVL.

CDR3 DNA: TGTGCCAGCAGCCAAGTGGCAGTCGGGAGCTACGAGCAGTACTTC. It translates to CASSQVAVGSYEQYF. V and J are TRBV4-2 and TRBJ2-7; D perhaps matches TRBD2 (6 bases). Germline CDR1 reads LGHNA; CDR2 reads YNFKEQ. Trimming left V 1 base short and J 3 bases short, with 13 bases between. The CDR3 covers 15 residues.

The V and J genes are TRBV10-1 and TRBJ2-1, with 8 bases identical to TRBD2. Per germline, CDR1 WNHNN and CDR2 SYGVQD (reference sequence). This CDR3 comprises 13 residues. V lost 5 bases, J lost 9 bases, and 6 bases stayed unmatched. In DNA form, the CDR3 reads TGCGCCAGCAGTTGGGGGACTAGAACTGAGCAGTTCTTC. It codes for CASSWGTRTEQFF.

V gene TRBV7-9 combines with J gene TRBJ2-7, with 11 bases aligning to TRBD1. The CDR3 extends over 16 amino acids. After removal of 4 bases from V and 3 bases from J, the junction contained 8 bases not matched to a gene. Germline loops: CDR1 SEHNR, CDR2 FQNEAQ (reference sequence). CDR3 DNA sequence: TGTGCCAGCAGCTACGGGGACAGGGGGGACCTCTACGAGCAGTACTTC. It specifies CASSYGDRGDLYEQYF. Looking up the rest from reference TRBV7-9 and TRBJ2-7 gives the full variable domain: DTGVSQNPRHKITKRGQNVTFRCDPISEHNRLYWYRQTLGQGPEFLTYFQNEAQLEKSRLLSDRFSAERPKGSFSTLEIQRTEQGDSAMYLCASSYGDRGDLYEQYFGPGTRLTVT.

This clone was counted a single time. The chain links TRBV7-9 to TRBJ2-5; D gene unclear. Germline values: CDR1 SEHNR, CDR2 FQNEAQ (reference sequence). The V end lost 1 base, the J end lost 1 base, and 7 bases lay between the germline ends. The CDR3 contains 14 residues. The CDR3, as DNA: TGTGCCAGCAGCTTAGTGGCAATCCAAGAGACCCAGTACTTC. As protein: CASSLVAIQETQYF. Variable domain in full (rest from reference TRBV7-9 and TRBJ2-5): DTGVSQNPRHKITKRGQNVTFRCDPISEHNRLYWYRQTLGQGPEFLTYFQNEAQLEKSRLLSDRFSAERPKGSFSTLEIQRTEQGDSAMYLCASSLVAIQETQYFGPGTRLLVL.

V gene TRBV30 combines with J gene TRBJ2-2; D might be TRBD2 (6 bases). Trimming took 5 bases from V and 5 from J, leaving 18 bases between them. The CDR3 runs to 15 residues. Germline CDR1 is GTSNPN and CDR2 is SVGIG (reference sequence). CDR3 sequence reads: CAWPRRAGRTGELFF. CDR3 nucleotides: TGTGCCTGGCCCAGGAGGGCAGGGCGTACCGGGGAGCTGTTTTTT.

The chain uses TRBV29-1 and TRBJ1-6; maybe TRBD1 (6 bases). The germline gives CDR1 SQVTM, CDR2 ANQGSEA. Trimming pared 4 bases from V and 7 bases from J, leaving 11 bases between. This CDR3 region has 13 residues. As DNA, the CDR3 is TGCAGCGTTGGACAGGAACTCAATTCACCCCTCCACTTT. It translates to CSVGQELNSPLHF.

The chain employs TRBV18 and TRBJ2-6, with a tentative D call TRBD1 (6 bases). Germline loops: CDR1 KGHSH, CDR2 LQKENI. This CDR3 spans 16 amino acids. The ends were cut back, 3 bases at V and 0 bases at J, with 9 bases in the middle. CDR3 coding DNA: TGTGCCAGCTCACCGGACAGAGCCTCTGGGGCCAACGTCCTGACTTTC. Translating it yields CASSPDRASGANVLTF.

This rearrangement joins TRBV7-9 to TRBJ2-7; TRBD2 matches 13 bases. With 5 bases clipped from V and 6 bases from J, the junction kept 7 bases outside the gene matches. The germline gives CDR1 SEHNR, CDR2 FQNEAQ (reference sequence). CDR3 size: 15 residues. The CDR3 DNA is TGTGCCAGCAGCCAGACTAGCGGGAGGAAAGGCGAGCAGTACTTC. It encodes CASSQTSGRKGEQYF. Drawing the rest from reference TRBV7-9 and TRBJ2-7, the complete variable domain is DTGVSQNPRHKITKRGQNVTFRCDPISEHNRLYWYRQTLGQGPEFLTYFQNEAQLEKSRLLSDRFSAERPKGSFSTLEIQRTEQGDSAMYLCASSQTSGRKGEQYFGPGTRLTVT.

This chain uses TRBV30 with TRBJ2-1; tentatively, D is TRBD1 (10 bases). The CDR3 totals 16 residues. V lost 4 bases, J lost 13 bases, and 29 bases lay in between. Germline V CDR1 and CDR2: GTSNPN, SVGIG (reference sequence). CDR3 sequence: CAWISGTGDLAGSQFF. The CDR3 DNA is TGTGCCTGGATTTCAGGGACAGGGGATCTAGCGGGGTCACAGTTCTTC.

The chain has TRBV28 and TRBJ1-1; D not certain. The V end lost 7 bases, the J end lost 1 base, and 13 bases lay between the germline ends. The CDR3 consists of 14 residues. Per germline, CDR1 MDHEN and CDR2 SYDVKM. The CDR3 nucleotides are TGTGCCAGCACCCAACCGGAGACGAACACTGAAGCTTTCTTT. As protein: CASTQPETNTEAFF.